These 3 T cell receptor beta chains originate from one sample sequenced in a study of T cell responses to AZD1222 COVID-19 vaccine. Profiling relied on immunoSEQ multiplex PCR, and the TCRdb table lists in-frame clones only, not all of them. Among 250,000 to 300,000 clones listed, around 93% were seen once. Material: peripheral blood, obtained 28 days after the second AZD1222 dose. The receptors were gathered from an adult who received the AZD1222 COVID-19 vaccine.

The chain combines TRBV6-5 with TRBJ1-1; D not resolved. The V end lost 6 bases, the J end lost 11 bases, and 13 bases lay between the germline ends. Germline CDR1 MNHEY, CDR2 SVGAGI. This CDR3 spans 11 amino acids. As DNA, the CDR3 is TGTGCCAGCAGCGGGGAGGTGGGGGCTTTCTTT. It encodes CASSGEVGAFF.

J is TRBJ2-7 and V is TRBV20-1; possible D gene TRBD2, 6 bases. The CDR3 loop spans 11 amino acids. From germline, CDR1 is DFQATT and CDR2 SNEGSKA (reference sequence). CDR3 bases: TGCAGAAGACTAGAAACCTACGAGCAGTACTTC. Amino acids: CRRLETYEQYF.

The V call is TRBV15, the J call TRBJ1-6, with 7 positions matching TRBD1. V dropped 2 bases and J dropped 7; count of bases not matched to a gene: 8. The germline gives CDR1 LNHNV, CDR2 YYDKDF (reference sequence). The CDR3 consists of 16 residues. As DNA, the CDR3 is TGTGCCACCAGCAGACACTCCTCCAGGGGGAATTCACCCCTCCACTTT. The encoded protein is CATSRHSSRGNSPLHF. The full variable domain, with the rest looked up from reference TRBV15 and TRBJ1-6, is DAMVIQNPRYQVTQFGKPVTLSCSQTLNHNVMYWYQQKSSQAPKLLFHYYDKDFNNEADTPDNFQSRRPNTSFCFLDIRSPGLGDTAMYLCATSRHSSRGNSPLHFGNGTRLTVT.